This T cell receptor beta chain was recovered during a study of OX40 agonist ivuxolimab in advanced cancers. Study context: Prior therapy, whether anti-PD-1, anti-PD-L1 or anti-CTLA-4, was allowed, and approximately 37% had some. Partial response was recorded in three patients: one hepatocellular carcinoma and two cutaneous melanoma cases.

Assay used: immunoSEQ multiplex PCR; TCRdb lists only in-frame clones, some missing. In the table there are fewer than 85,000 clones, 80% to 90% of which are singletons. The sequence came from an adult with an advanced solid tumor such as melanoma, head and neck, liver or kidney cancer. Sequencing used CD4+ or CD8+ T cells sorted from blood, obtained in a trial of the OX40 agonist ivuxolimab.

The CDR3 DNA sequence: TGTACTTCGGGGGAGGGGAGCTCCTACAATGAGCAGTTCTTC. Translated: CTSGEGSSYNEQFF. The rearrangement links TRBV27 to TRBJ2-1; 7 bases are shared with TRBD2. This CDR3 is 14 amino acids long. The germline CDR1 and CDR2 sequences are MNHEY and SMNVEV (reference sequence).